The 24 T cell receptor beta chains below all came from one sample that was sequenced in a study of early T cells in non-severe SARS-CoV-2 infection. TCRdb re-derived calls from the 5' RACE reads in MiXCR, one entry per CDR3 protein. This table has 50,000 or so distinct CDR3 sequences, more than 12% appearing once. This specimen consisted of whole blood, obtained at baseline. The receptors were gathered from an adult who was a healthcare worker with PCR-confirmed SARS-CoV-2 infection or an uninfected control (not recorded which).

The V gene is TRBV20-1, the J gene TRBJ1-2, with 7 bases fitting TRBD1. The CDR3 has 16 amino acids. V lost 6 bases and J lost 4; bases outside the gene matches: 17. Germline V gives CDR1 DFQATT, CDR2 SNEGSKA (reference sequence). The CDR3 loop reads CSAAGQAGSVVYGYTF. The CDR3 region has the DNA TGCAGTGCCGCAGGACAGGCCGGATCCGTTGTCTATGGCTACACCTTC.

This clonotype was observed a few times. The J gene is TRBJ2-7, the V gene TRBV5-4; the D call may be TRBD1 or TRBD2 (6 bases each). Germline CDR1 and CDR2: SGHNT and YYREEE (reference sequence). The CDR3 covers 16 residues. Deletions cut 0 bases from V and 4 bases from J, with 17 bases between. The CDR3 sequence: CASSLGGRGGGYEQYF. CDR3 sequence (DNA): TGTGCCAGCAGCTTGGGGGGGCGAGGAGGAGGGTACGAGCAGTACTTC. The whole variable domain, filled in from reference TRBV5-4 and TRBJ2-7, reads ETGVTQSPTHLIKTRGQQVTLRCSSQSGHNTVSWYQQALGQGPQFIFQYYREEENGRGNFPPRFSGLQFPNYSSELNVNALELDDSALYLCASSLGGRGGGYEQYFGPGTRLTVT.

This clonotype was detected only a few times. The chain couples TRBV10-1 to TRBJ1-1; unclear D gene. The germline V gene encodes CDR1 WNHNN and CDR2 SYGVQD (reference sequence). Trimming took 3 bases from V and 0 from J, leaving 5 bases between them. The CDR3 has 13 amino acids. The CDR3 here is CASSENLNTEAFF. The DNA for the CDR3 is TGCGCCAGCAGTGAAAACCTGAACACTGAAGCTTTCTTT.

This rearrangement joins TRBV9 to TRBJ2-5, with 8 bases identical to TRBD2. Germline CDR1 SGDLS, CDR2 YYNGEE. There are 15 residues in the CDR3. The ends lost 2 bases at V and 2 bases at J; junction bases unmatched: 5. In DNA form, the CDR3 reads TGTGCCAGCAGCGTGGGCGGGACTAGACAAGAGACCCAGTACTTC. Translated, it gives CASSVGGTRQETQYF.

The CDR3 bases are TGTGCCAGCAGCTTAGCTGGTAGCAATCAGCCCCAGCATTTT. Protein: CASSLAGSNQPQHF. The chain carries TRBV7-9 and TRBJ1-5; the D is unclear. The CDR3 contains 14 residues. Germline V lookup: CDR1 SEHNR, CDR2 FQNEAQ (reference sequence). V lost 0 bases, J lost 0 bases, and 3 bases lay in between.

This clonotype was picked up a small number of times. This rearrangement joins TRBV7-2 to TRBJ2-7, with 9 nucleotides matching TRBD2. With 5 bases clipped from V and 4 bases from J, the junction kept 6 bases outside the gene matches. In germline, CDR1 is SGHTA, CDR2 FQGNSA. CDR3 length: 14 residues. CDR3 loop: CASSPSGVFYEQYF. The DNA of the CDR3 is TGTGCCAGCAGCCCTAGCGGGGTTTTTTACGAGCAGTACTTC.

The genes are TRBV7-2 and TRBJ1-5; weak D call: TRBD1 (5 bases). The V gene lost 4 bases and the J gene lost 0 bases, with 7 bases spanning the gap. Germline V gene sequence: CDR1 SGHTA, CDR2 FQGNSA. The CDR3 covers 14 residues. CDR3 nucleotide sequence: TGTGCCAGCAGCTATGGGGGTAGCAATCAGCCCCAGCATTTT. Protein: CASSYGGSNQPQHF.

Only a few counts were recorded for this clonotype. V is TRBV5-1 and J is TRBJ2-5; TRBD1 aligns across 7 bases. This CDR3 has 13 residues. The germline V gene has CDR1 SGHRS and CDR2 YFSETQ. J lost 2 bases, V lost 5 bases, and 3 bases had no gene match. CDR3 DNA sequence: TGCGCCAGCAGGGGACAGCAACAAGAGACCCAGTACTTC. Amino acid sequence: CASRGQQQETQYF. Together with reference TRBV5-1 and TRBJ2-5, the CDR3 gives the full variable domain: KAGVTQTPRYLIKTRGQQVTLSCSPISGHRSVSWYQQTPGQGLQFLFEYFSETQRNKGNFPGRFSGRQFSNSRSEMNVSTLELGDSALYLCASRGQQQETQYFGPGTRLLVL.

The chain uses TRBV2 and TRBJ1-2; TRBD1 aligns across 8 bases. Per germline, CDR1 SNHLY and CDR2 FYNNEI. The CDR3 has 14 amino acids. Unmatched junction bases numbered 7, after V lost 7 bases and J lost 3 bases. Written as DNA, the CDR3 is TGTGCCAGCACAGCAGGGGGCGCCCACTATGGCTACACCTTC. This gives the protein CASTAGGAHYGYTF.

The rearrangement uses TRBV28 and TRBJ2-1; TRBD1 is a possible D gene (5 bases). With 3 bases removed from V and 10 bases from J, the gap between germline ends came to 13 bases. The CDR3 totals 13 residues. CDR1 and CDR2 (germline): MDHEN, SYDVKM. The CDR3 DNA reads TGTGCCAGCAGTTTTGTGCAAGGGGCAGAGCAGTTCTTC. Residues: CASSFVQGAEQFF.

This clonotype was seen only a few times. V gene TRBV20-1 combines with J gene TRBJ2-2; D unresolved. This CDR3 is 13 amino acids long. Germline assignment: CDR1 DFQATT and CDR2 SNEGSKA (reference sequence). Trimming stripped 0 bases from V and 5 bases from J, with 7 bases between. CDR3 region: CSARDLVTGELFF. In nucleotides, the CDR3 is TGCAGTGCTAGAGATTTGGTTACCGGGGAGCTGTTTTTT.

This clonotype showed up just a few times. V is TRBV3-1 and J is TRBJ2-7, with 7 bases fitting TRBD1. The germline V gene has CDR1 LGHDT and CDR2 YNNKEL (reference sequence). V was clipped by 4 bases and J by 5 bases; unmatched bases: 8. This CDR3 has 14 amino acids. CDR3 protein: CASSPWDRSHEQYF. CDR3 nucleotide sequence: TGTGCCAGCAGCCCATGGGACAGATCCCACGAGCAGTACTTC.

The CDR3 DNA is TGCGCCAGCAGCCAAGAGGGGGTTGGGGGCACTGAAGCTTTCTTT. As protein: CASSQEGVGGTEAFF. This chain connects TRBV4-1 to TRBJ1-1; possible D gene TRBD1, 5 bases. Germline CDR1 is MGHRA and CDR2 is YSYEKL. The CDR3 totals 15 residues. V lost 0 bases, J lost 4 bases, and 12 bases lay in between.

V and J are TRBV6-6 and TRBJ2-4; D unresolved. The CDR3 totals 11 residues. Germline assignment: CDR1 MNHNY and CDR2 SVGAGI (reference sequence). V was clipped by 5 bases and J by 4 bases, with 3 bases between them. The CDR3 region has the DNA TGTGCCAGCAGTACAAAAAACATTCAGTACTTC. Protein product: CASSTKNIQYF.

In this sample, this clonotype turned up a few times. The chain recombines TRBV29-1 with TRBJ2-6, with a weak D call TRBD1 (5 bases). Germline CDR1 and CDR2: SQVTM and ANQGSEA. The CDR3 loop spans 15 amino acids. Trimming pared 7 bases from V and 4 bases from J, leaving 17 bases between. The CDR3 spells CSAPGLSRGANVLTF. The CDR3 region has the DNA TGCAGCGCCCCAGGGCTGTCAAGAGGGGCCAACGTCCTGACTTTC.

By proportion, this clonotype is medium-sized. The CDR3 region is CASSSGRVNGYTF. CDR3 bases: TGTGCCAGCAGCTCAGGGAGGGTGAATGGCTACACCTTC. The chain has TRBV11-2 and TRBJ1-2, with a tentative D call TRBD1 (5 bases). This CDR3 spans 13 amino acids. Germline loops: CDR1 SGHAT, CDR2 FQNNGV. Trimming cost V 4 bases and J 6 bases, with 12 bases left between them.

This clonotype was seen repeatedly, ten times or more. The V and J genes are TRBV12-3 or TRBV12-4 and TRBJ2-2; weak D call: TRBD2 (6 bases). V lost 6 bases, J lost 5 bases, and 19 bases lay in between. There are 16 residues in the CDR3. CDR3 in amino acids: CASSHLRRAGTGELFF. In DNA form, the CDR3 reads TGTGCCAGCAGCCACCTACGGAGGGCCGGGACCGGGGAGCTGTTTTTT.

This clonotype came up a few times. The chain combines TRBV28 with TRBJ1-6; the D is unclear. The CDR3 contains 15 residues. Germline V lookup: CDR1 MDHEN, CDR2 SYDVKM. V dropped 8 bases and J dropped 6 bases, with 17 bases sitting between them. The DNA of the CDR3 is TGTGCCAGCTGGTGGAGCAATAATCCTAATTCACCCCTCCACTTT. Encoded protein: CASWWSNNPNSPLHF.

The chain has TRBV12-3 or TRBV12-4 and TRBJ2-1, with D perhaps matching TRBD1 (5 bases). The V and J ends lost 3 bases and 6 bases respectively, with 15 bases between them. The CDR3 runs to 15 residues. The CDR3 reads CASSFSRAWGNEQFF. CDR3 coding DNA: TGTGCCAGCAGTTTTAGCAGGGCCTGGGGCAATGAGCAGTTCTTC.

A few counts support this clonotype. The chain joins TRBV11-2 to TRBJ2-6; 10 nucleotides match TRBD1. Germline CDR1 reads SGHAT; CDR2 reads FQNNGV. Trimming removed 5 bases from V and 3 bases from J; junction bases left unmatched: 13. The length of the CDR3 is 19 residues. This CDR3 reads CASSAKAGTGVFGANVLTF. The CDR3 region has the DNA TGTGCCAGCAGCGCGAAAGCCGGGACAGGGGTCTTTGGGGCCAACGTCCTGACTTTC. Drawing the rest from reference TRBV11-2 and TRBJ2-6, the complete variable domain is EAGVAQSPRYKIIEKRQSVAFWCNPISGHATLYWYQQILGQGPKLLIQFQNNGVVDDSQLPKDRFSAERLKGVDSTLKIQPAKLEDSAVYLCASSAKAGTGVFGANVLTFGAGSRLTVL.

The CDR3 reads CASSPGGSNSYNEQFF. The DNA for the CDR3 is TGTGCCAGCAGTCCCGGGGGGAGTAACTCCTACAATGAGCAGTTCTTC. The chain combines TRBV12-3 or TRBV12-4 with TRBJ2-1; TRBD2 matches 7 bases. The CDR3 spans 16 residues. V dropped 5 bases and J dropped 0; count of bases not matched to a gene: 7.

The CDR3 nucleotides are TGCAGTGCCAGGTCGGGCAGGAACACTGAAGCTTTCTTT. Residues: CSARSGRNTEAFF. The rearrangement uses TRBV20-1 and TRBJ1-1; D ambiguous. Germline V gene sequence: CDR1 DFQATT, CDR2 SNEGSKA (reference sequence). Trimming shortened V by 6 bases and J by 1 base, and 12 bases separated the two germline ends. The CDR3 length is 13 residues.

The chain has TRBV28 and TRBJ1-3; possible D gene TRBD1, 5 bases. The germline V gene has CDR1 MDHEN and CDR2 SYDVKM. CDR3 length: 16 amino acids. Between the trimmed V and J ends, which lost 6 bases and 0 bases, there was a span of 15 bases. DNA for the CDR3: TGTGCCAGCAGCAACTCGGGGCTCAGCTCTGGAAACACCATATATTTT. It translates to CASSNSGLSSGNTIYF.

The CDR3 nucleotides are TGTGCCAGCAGTTTATCAAGGAAGGGTAACGAGCAGTACTTC. Amino acid sequence: CASSLSRKGNEQYF. The rearrangement links TRBV27 to TRBJ2-7; unclear D gene. Germline V CDR1 and CDR2: MNHEY, SMNVEV (reference sequence). Trimming removed 0 bases at V and 5 bases at J, with 11 bases between. This CDR3 has 14 amino acids.